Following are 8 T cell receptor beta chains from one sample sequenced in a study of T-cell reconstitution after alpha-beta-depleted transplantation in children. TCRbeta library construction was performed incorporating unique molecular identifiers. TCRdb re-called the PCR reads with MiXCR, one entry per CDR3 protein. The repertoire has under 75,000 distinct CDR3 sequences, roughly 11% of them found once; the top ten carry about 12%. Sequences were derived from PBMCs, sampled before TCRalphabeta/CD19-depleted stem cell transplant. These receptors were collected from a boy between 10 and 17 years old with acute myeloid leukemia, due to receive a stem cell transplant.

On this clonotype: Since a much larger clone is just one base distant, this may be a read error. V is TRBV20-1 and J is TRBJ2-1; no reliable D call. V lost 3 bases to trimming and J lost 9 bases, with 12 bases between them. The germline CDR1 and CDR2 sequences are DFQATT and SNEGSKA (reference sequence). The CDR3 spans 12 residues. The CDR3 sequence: CSARVIAIEQFF. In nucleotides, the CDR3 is TGCAGTGCTAGGGTCATAGCAATTGAGCAGTTCTTC.

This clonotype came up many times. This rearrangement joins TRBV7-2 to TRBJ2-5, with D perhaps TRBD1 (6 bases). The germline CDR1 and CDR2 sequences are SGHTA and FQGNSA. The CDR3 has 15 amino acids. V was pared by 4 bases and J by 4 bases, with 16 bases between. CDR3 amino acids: CASSSSTGSGETQYF. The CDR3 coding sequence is TGTGCCAGCAGCTCCTCGACAGGTTCGGGAGAGACCCAGTACTTC.

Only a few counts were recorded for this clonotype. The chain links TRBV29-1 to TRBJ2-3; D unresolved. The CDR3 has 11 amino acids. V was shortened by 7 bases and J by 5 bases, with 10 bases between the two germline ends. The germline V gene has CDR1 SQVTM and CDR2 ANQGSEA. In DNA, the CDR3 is TGCAGCGCCTACCGCCTAGATACGCAGTATTTT. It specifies CSAYRLDTQYF.

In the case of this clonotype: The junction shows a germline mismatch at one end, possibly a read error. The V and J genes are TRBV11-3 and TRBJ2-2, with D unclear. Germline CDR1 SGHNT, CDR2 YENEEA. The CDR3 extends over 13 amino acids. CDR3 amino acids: CASSGRNTGELFF. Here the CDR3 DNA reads TGTGCCAGCAGCGGCAGAAACACCGGTGAGCTGTTTTTT. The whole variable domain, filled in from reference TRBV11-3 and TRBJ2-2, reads EAGVVQSPRYKIIEKKQPVAFWCNPISGHNTLYWYLQNLGQGPELLIRYENEEAVDDSQLPKDRFSAERLKGVDSTLKIQPAELGDSAVYLCASSGRNTGELFFGEGSRLTVL.

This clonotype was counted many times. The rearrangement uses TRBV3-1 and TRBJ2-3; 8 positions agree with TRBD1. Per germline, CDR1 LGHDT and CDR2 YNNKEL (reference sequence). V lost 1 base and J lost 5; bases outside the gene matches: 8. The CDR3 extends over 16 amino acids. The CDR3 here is CASSQVQGAPGDTQYF. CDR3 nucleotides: TGTGCCAGCAGCCAAGTCCAGGGGGCCCCAGGAGATACGCAGTATTTT.

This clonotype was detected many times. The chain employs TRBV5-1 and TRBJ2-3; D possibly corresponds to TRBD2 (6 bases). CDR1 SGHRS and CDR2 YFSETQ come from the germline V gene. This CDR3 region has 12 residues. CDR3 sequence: CAAGTSTDTQYF. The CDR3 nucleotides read TGCGCGGCAGGGACTAGCACAGATACGCAGTATTTT. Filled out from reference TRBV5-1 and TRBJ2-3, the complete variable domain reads KAGVTQTPRYLIKTRGQQVTLSCSPISGHRSVSWYQQTPGQGLQFLFEYFSETQRNKGNFPGRFSGRQFSNSRSEMNVSTLELGDSALYLCAAGTSTDTQYFGPGTRLTVL.

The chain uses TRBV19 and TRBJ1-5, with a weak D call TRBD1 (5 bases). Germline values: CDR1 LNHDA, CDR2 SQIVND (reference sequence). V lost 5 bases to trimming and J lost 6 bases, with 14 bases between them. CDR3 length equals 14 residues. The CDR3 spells CASSDTGGTQPQHF. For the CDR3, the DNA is TGTGCCAGTAGTGATACAGGCGGTACTCAGCCCCAGCATTTT.

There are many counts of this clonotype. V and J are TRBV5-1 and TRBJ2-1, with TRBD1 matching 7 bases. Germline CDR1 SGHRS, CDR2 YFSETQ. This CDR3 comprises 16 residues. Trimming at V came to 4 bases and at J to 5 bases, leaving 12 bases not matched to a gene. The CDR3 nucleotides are TGCGCCAGCAGCCCTACAGGGGCCGGGTGGGACAATGAGCAGTTCTTC. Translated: CASSPTGAGWDNEQFF.